The present TCR beta chain was sequenced within a study of T cell responses to AZD1222 COVID-19 vaccine. This CDR3 contains 14 residues. V was trimmed by 7 bases and J by 6 bases, leaving 19 bases between them. Germline V gene data show CDR1 as SNHLY and CDR2 as FYNNEI. Using immunoSEQ multiplex PCR, the repertoire was profiled, and TCRdb retains in-frame clones only, with some absent. The profile shows around 90,000 clones, under 95% of them singletons. The source was peripheral blood, collected on day 0 of MenACWY control vaccination. The genes are TRBV2 and TRBJ2-7; D perhaps matches TRBD1 (6 bases). The sequence came from an adult in good health. CDR3 residues: CASNLEGERGEQYF. The CDR3 DNA reads as TGTGCCAGCAACCTCGAGGGGGAGCGCGGCGAGCAGTACTTC.